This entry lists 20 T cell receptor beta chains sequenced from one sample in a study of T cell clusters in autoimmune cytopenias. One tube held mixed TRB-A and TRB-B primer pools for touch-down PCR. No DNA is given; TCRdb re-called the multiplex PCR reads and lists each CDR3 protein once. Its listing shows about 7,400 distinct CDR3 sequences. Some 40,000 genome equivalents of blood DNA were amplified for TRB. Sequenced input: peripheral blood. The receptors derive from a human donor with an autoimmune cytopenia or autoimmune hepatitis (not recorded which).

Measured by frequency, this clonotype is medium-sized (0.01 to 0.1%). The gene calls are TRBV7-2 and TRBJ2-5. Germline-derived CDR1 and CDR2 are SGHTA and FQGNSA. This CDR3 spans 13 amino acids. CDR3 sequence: CASSLGLQETQYF.

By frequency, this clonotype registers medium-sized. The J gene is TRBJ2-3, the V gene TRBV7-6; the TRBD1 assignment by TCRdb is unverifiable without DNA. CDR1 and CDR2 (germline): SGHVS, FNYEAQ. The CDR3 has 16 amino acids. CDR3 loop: CASSQGAATSTDTQYF.

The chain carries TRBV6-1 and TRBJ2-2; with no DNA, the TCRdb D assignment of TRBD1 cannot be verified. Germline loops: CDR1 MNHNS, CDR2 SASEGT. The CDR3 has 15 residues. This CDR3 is CASNPGGSNTGELFF.

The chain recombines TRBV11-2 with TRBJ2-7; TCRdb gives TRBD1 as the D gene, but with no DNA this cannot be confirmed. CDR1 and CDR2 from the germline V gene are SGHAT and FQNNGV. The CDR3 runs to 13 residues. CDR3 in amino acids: CASSLAQGGEQYF.

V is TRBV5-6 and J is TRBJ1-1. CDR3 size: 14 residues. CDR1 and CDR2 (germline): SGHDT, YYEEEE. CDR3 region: CASSFSPMNTEAFF.

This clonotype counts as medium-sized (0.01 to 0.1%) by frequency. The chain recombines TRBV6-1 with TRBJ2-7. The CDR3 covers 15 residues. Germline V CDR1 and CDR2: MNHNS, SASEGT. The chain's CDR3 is CASSEWYSSSYEQYF.

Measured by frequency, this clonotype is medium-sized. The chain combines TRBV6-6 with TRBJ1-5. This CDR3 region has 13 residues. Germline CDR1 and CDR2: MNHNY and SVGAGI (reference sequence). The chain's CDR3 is CASNGGDGQAQHF.

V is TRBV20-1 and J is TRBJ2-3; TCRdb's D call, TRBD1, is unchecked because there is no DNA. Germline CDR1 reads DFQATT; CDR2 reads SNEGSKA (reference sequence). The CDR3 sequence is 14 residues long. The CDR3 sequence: CSAWGGGLPDTQYF.

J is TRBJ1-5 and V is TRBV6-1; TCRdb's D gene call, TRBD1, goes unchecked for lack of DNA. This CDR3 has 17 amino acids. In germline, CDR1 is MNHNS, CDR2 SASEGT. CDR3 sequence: CASSDSGTARGNQPQHF.

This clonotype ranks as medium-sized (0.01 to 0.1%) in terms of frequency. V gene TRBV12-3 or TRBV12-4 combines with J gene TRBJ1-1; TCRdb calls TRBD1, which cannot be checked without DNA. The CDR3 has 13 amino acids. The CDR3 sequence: CASSLQLQGEAFF.

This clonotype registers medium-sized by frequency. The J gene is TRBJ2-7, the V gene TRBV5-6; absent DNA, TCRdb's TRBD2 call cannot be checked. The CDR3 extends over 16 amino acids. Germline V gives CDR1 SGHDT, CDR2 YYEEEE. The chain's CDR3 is CASSLARTQSSYEQYF. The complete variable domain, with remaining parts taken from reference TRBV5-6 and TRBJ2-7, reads DAGVTQSPTHLIKTRGQQVTLRCSPKSGHDTVSWYQQALGQGPQFIFQYYEEEERQRGNFPDRFSGHQFPNYSSELNVNALLLGDSALYLCASSLARTQSSYEQYFGPGTRLTVT.

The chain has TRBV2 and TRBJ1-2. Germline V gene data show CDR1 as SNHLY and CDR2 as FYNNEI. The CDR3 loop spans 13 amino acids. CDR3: CASSVSPAEGYTF.

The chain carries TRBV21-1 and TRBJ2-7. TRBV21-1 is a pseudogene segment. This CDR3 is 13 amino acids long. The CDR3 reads CASSSGSCYEQYF.

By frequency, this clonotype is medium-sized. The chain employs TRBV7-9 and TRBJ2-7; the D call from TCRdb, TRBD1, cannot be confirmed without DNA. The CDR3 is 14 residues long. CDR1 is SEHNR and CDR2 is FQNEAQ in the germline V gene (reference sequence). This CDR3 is CASSLARLGGEQYF.

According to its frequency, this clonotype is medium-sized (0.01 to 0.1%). The CDR3 spells CASSDWTGYNSPLHF. The chain joins TRBV7-9 to TRBJ1-6; TCRdb names TRBD1, which stays unverified in the absence of DNA. Germline values: CDR1 SEHNR, CDR2 FQNEAQ (reference sequence). The CDR3 totals 15 residues.

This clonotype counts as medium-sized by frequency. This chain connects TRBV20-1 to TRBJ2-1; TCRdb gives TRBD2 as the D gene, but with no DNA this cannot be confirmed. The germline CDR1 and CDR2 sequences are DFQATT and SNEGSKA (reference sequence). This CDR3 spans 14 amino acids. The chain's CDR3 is CSARLGTSYNEQFF.

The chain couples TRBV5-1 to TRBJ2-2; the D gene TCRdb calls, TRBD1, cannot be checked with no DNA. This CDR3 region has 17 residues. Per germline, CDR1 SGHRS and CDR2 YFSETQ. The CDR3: CASSSDLRGPRTGELFF.

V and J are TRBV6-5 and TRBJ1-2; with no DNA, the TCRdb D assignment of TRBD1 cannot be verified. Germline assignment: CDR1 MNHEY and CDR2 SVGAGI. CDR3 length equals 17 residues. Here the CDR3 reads CASSYLQGRRANYGYTF.

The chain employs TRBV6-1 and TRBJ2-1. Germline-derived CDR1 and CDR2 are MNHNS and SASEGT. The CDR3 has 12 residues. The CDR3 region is CASSVNQVKQFF.

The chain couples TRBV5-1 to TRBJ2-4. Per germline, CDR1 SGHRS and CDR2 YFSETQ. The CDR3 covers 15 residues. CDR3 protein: CASSLFPQATNIQYF.